Below, 3 T cell receptor beta chains from the same sample are listed, as sequenced in a study of blood T cells in healthy people across ages. Combining a sample-barcoded 5' primer with a J-beta primer mix, a second PCR ran for 7 to 11 cycles. TCRdb itself ran the 5' RACE reads through MiXCR, one entry per CDR3 protein. The data show hundreds of thousands of distinct CDR3 sequences, 49% seen once. The specimen sequenced was blood. These receptors all come from a woman in her sixties in good health.

In its sample, this clonotype was seen a few times. CDR3 sequence: CASSPTASSTDTQYF. The CDR3 DNA is TGTGCCAGCAGCCCCACAGCATCTAGCACAGATACGCAGTATTTT. This chain joins TRBV9 and TRBJ2-3; D not certain. The CDR3 consists of 15 residues. V shed 4 bases and J shed 0 bases, with 12 bases lying between them. Germline CDR1 SGDLS, CDR2 YYNGEE.

This clonotype was counted between two and nine times. This chain connects TRBV29-1 to TRBJ2-5, with D maybe TRBD1 (6 bases). This CDR3 region has 13 residues. CDR1 is SQVTM, CDR2 ANQGSEA, per germline. V dropped 8 bases and J dropped 5 bases, with 18 bases sitting between them. The CDR3: CSSRKGTGETQYF. The DNA for the CDR3 is TGCAGCTCACGGAAAGGTACAGGGGAGACCCAGTACTTC.

This clonotype was seen a few times. J is TRBJ2-5 and V is TRBV29-1; D gene ambiguous. The CDR3 extends over 10 amino acids. Germline CDR1 SQVTM, CDR2 ANQGSEA. V was shortened by 4 bases and J by 5 bases, with 5 bases between the two germline ends. The CDR3 loop reads CSVVVETQYF. The CDR3, as DNA: TGCAGCGTTGTTGTGGAGACCCAGTACTTC.